This entry lists 26 T cell receptor beta chains sequenced from one sample in a study of OX40 agonist ivuxolimab in advanced cancers. The repertoire was sequenced with immunoSEQ multiplex PCR; TCRdb's copy has only in-frame clones and lacks some. The table records fewer than 80,000 clones, 75% to 90% of them present only once. The source material was CD4+ or CD8+ T cells sorted from blood, sampled in a trial of the OX40 agonist ivuxolimab. Receptors were obtained from an adult with an advanced solid tumor such as melanoma, head and neck, liver or kidney cancer.

The chain carries TRBV5-1 and TRBJ2-1; D is perhaps TRBD1 (5 bases). Per germline, CDR1 SGHRS and CDR2 YFSETQ. Trimming pared 1 base from V and 9 bases from J, leaving 17 bases between. This CDR3 spans 15 amino acids. The chain's CDR3 is CASSLLRQTWAEQFF. CDR3 in DNA: TGCGCCAGCAGCTTGCTGCGACAGACATGGGCTGAGCAGTTCTTC.

CDR3 sequence reads: CASSQAQGSSTDTQYF. In nucleotides, the CDR3 is TGCGCCAGCAGCCAAGCCCAGGGGTCCAGCACAGATACGCAGTATTTT. This rearrangement joins TRBV4-1 to TRBJ2-3; TRBD1 might be the D (6 bases). Germline lookup yields CDR1 MGHRA and CDR2 YSYEKL. CDR3 length equals 16 residues. Trimming cost V 1 base and J 0 bases, with 11 bases left between them.

The chain uses TRBV28 and TRBJ1-2; TRBD1 might be the D (5 bases). Per germline, CDR1 MDHEN and CDR2 SYDVKM. This CDR3 spans 15 amino acids. The V gene lost 1 base and the J gene lost 4 bases, with 13 bases spanning the gap. The CDR3 loop is CASSLYIPGGYGYTF. The CDR3 nucleotides are TGTGCCAGCAGTTTATACATCCCCGGGGGCTATGGCTACACCTTC.

This clone was seen more than once but under ten times. For the CDR3, the DNA is TGTGCCAGCAGCGTAACCGGCACCGGGGAGCTGTTTTTT. Encoded protein: CASSVTGTGELFF. The chain links TRBV9 to TRBJ2-2; no firm D call. V lost 1 base and J lost 4, with 5 bases in between. The CDR3 runs 13 residues. Germline assignment: CDR1 SGDLS and CDR2 YYNGEE.

This clone was seen more than once but under ten times. The genes are TRBV11-2 and TRBJ2-2, with unresolved D. Trimming cost V 5 bases and J 7 bases, with 11 bases left between them. The CDR3 spans 13 residues. Germline CDR1 and CDR2: SGHAT and FQNNGV. This CDR3 is CASSPDPYGELFF. CDR3 nucleotide sequence: TGTGCCAGCAGCCCGGACCCTTACGGGGAGCTGTTTTTT.

CDR3: CAWSGKGTGAEKLFF. DNA for the CDR3: TGTGCCTGGAGTGGAAAGGGGACAGGGGCTGAAAAACTGTTTTTT. The chain has TRBV30 and TRBJ1-4, with 10 positions matching TRBD1. CDR1 is GTSNPN, CDR2 SVGIG, per germline (reference sequence). V was clipped by 1 base and J by 7 bases; unmatched bases: 6. This CDR3 region has 15 residues.

V is TRBV5-1 and J is TRBJ2-2, with 10 bases that match TRBD1. The trim removed 4 bases at V and 4 bases at J, leaving 7 bases unmatched. CDR1 is SGHRS and CDR2 is YFSETQ in the germline V gene. The CDR3 spans 16 residues. For the CDR3, the DNA is TGCGCCAGCAGCCAATCGACAGGGGGCCCCACCGGGGAGCTGTTTTTT. Residues: CASSQSTGGPTGELFF.

This clone was seen once. The genes are TRBV9 and TRBJ2-2; 16 bases fit TRBD2. The CDR3 extends over 16 amino acids. The germline V gene has CDR1 SGDLS and CDR2 YYNGEE. V shed 4 bases and J 6 bases; nucleotides not matched to a gene: 3. CDR3 bases: TGTGCCAGCAGCCCGGGACTAGCGGGAGGGGCCGGGGAGCTGTTTTTT. Encoded protein: CASSPGLAGGAGELFF. Full variable domain (outside the CDR3, taken from reference TRBV9 and TRBJ2-2): DSGVTQTPKHLITATGQRVTLRCSPRSGDLSVYWYQQSLDQGLQFLIQYYNGEERAKGNILERFSAQQFPDLHSELNLSSLELGDSALYFCASSPGLAGGAGELFFGEGSRLTVL.

The chain is built from TRBV5-6 and TRBJ1-6, with D perhaps TRBD1 (6 bases). The CDR3 is 15 amino acids. From germline, CDR1 is SGHDT and CDR2 YYEEEE. Trimming took off 0 bases at V and 10 bases at J, with 14 bases between the two ends. The chain's CDR3 is CASSLAPGVESPLHF. In DNA form, the CDR3 reads TGTGCCAGCAGCTTGGCGCCAGGGGTGGAATCACCCCTCCACTTT.

This chain links TRBV5-6 with TRBJ1-2; D is perhaps TRBD1 (6 bases). Between the trimmed V and J ends, which lost 4 bases and 8 bases, there was a span of 15 bases. The length of the CDR3 is 13 residues. CDR1 is SGHDT, CDR2 YYEEEE, per germline. Written as DNA, the CDR3 is TGTGCCAGCAGCAGCCTACAGGGCGGCGGCTACACCTTC. Protein: CASSSLQGGGYTF.

V usage is TRBV5-1 and J usage is TRBJ1-1; D ambiguous. CDR1 is SGHRS, CDR2 YFSETQ, per germline. The CDR3 has 15 residues. Trimming stripped 4 bases from V and 3 bases from J, with 16 bases between. The CDR3 is CASSRGEGRDTEAFF. Here the CDR3 DNA reads TGCGCCAGCAGCCGAGGCGAGGGCCGGGACACTGAAGCTTTCTTT.

CDR3 sequence reads: CATSPKRGVSEQYF. CDR3 nucleotide sequence: TGTGCCACCAGCCCCAAGAGGGGGGTTAGCGAGCAGTACTTC. The chain recombines TRBV15 with TRBJ2-7, with D tentatively TRBD1 or TRBD2 (6 bases each). Per the germline V gene, CDR1 is LNHNV and CDR2 is YYDKDF (reference sequence). Trimming shortened V by 5 bases and J by 6 bases, and 17 bases separated the two germline ends. This CDR3 region has 14 residues.

The V gene is TRBV7-9, the J gene TRBJ2-5; 12 nucleotides line up with TRBD1. The V and J ends lost 2 bases and 4 bases, in that order; junction bases with no gene match: 2. Looked up from germline, CDR1 is SEHNR and CDR2 is FQNEAQ (reference sequence). This CDR3 contains 15 residues. The CDR3 spells CASSLMGQGAETQYF. The CDR3 DNA follows: TGTGCCAGCAGCTTAATGGGACAGGGGGCAGAGACCCAGTACTTC.

The chain links TRBV14 to TRBJ2-5; a possible D gene is TRBD1 (5 bases). The germline gives CDR1 SGHDN, CDR2 FVKESK. The CDR3 is made up of 12 amino acids. Trimming took 1 base from V and 9 from J, leaving 9 bases between them. The CDR3 is CASSQVGVPQYF. The DNA of the CDR3 is TGTGCCAGCAGCCAAGTAGGGGTTCCCCAGTACTTC.

The chain combines TRBV7-3 with TRBJ2-7; D gene ambiguous. From germline, CDR1 is SGHTA and CDR2 FQGTGA. The CDR3 extends over 16 amino acids. V lost 1 base, J lost 1 base, and 14 bases lay in between. Here the CDR3 DNA reads TGTGCCAGCAGCTTAATTGGACCAAAAGCTTCCTACGAGCAGTACTTC. It codes for CASSLIGPKASYEQYF.

The chain uses TRBV6-5 and TRBJ2-7, with D hard to call. Germline CDR1 and CDR2: MNHEY and SVGAGI. The CDR3 is 14 residues long. V was cut by 2 bases and J by 4 bases, with 12 bases left in between. Here the CDR3 DNA reads TGTGCCAGCAGTTACGAGAACATTCCATACGAGCAGTACTTC. Protein product: CASSYENIPYEQYF.

This chain connects TRBV6-5 to TRBJ1-2; 10 bases match TRBD1. With V trimmed by 2 bases and J by 4 bases, 7 bases remained unmatched. Germline lookup yields CDR1 MNHEY and CDR2 SVGAGI. This CDR3 has 16 residues. The CDR3 bases are TGTGCCAGCAGTTACGCCCGGACAGGGGGTAGCTATGGCTACACCTTC. This gives the protein CASSYARTGGSYGYTF.

V is TRBV28 and J is TRBJ1-1; a possible D gene is TRBD1 (5 bases). The CDR3 covers 15 residues. The V gene lost 5 bases and the J gene lost 0 bases, with 13 bases spanning the gap. CDR1 MDHEN and CDR2 SYDVKM come from the germline V gene. DNA for the CDR3: TGTGCCAGCAGTCCATCGAAAGGGGTGAACACTGAAGCTTTCTTT. Translated, it gives CASSPSKGVNTEAFF. Combining the CDR3 with reference TRBV28 and TRBJ1-1 gives the whole variable domain DVKVTQSSRYLVKRTGEKVFLECVQDMDHENMFWYRQDPGLGLRLIYFSYDVKMKEKGDIPEGYSVSREKKERFSLILESASTNQTSMYLCASSPSKGVNTEAFFGQGTRLTVV.

This chain links TRBV28 with TRBJ1-4, with a possible D match to TRBD1 (6 bases). The V end lost 1 base, the J end lost 0 bases, and 12 bases lay between the germline ends. Germline CDR1 and CDR2: MDHEN and SYDVKM. The CDR3 length is 17 residues. The CDR3 coding sequence is TGTGCCAGCAGTTTATTGGGACAAGGTGCAACTAATGAAAAACTGTTTTTT. It yields the protein CASSLLGQGATNEKLFF.

The V gene is TRBV28, the J gene TRBJ1-1; D is undetermined. Germline values: CDR1 MDHEN, CDR2 SYDVKM. This CDR3 comprises 14 residues. The germline V and J ends were trimmed by 3 bases and 2 bases, with 10 bases remaining between them. The CDR3 DNA sequence: TGTGCCAGCAGTTTCGCCCTAAGAAACACTGAAGCTTTCTTT. Amino acid sequence: CASSFALRNTEAFF. The full variable domain, with the rest looked up from reference TRBV28 and TRBJ1-1, is DVKVTQSSRYLVKRTGEKVFLECVQDMDHENMFWYRQDPGLGLRLIYFSYDVKMKEKGDIPEGYSVSREKKERFSLILESASTNQTSMYLCASSFALRNTEAFFGQGTRLTVV.

The chain is built from TRBV27 and TRBJ1-2; a possible D gene is TRBD1 (6 bases). This CDR3 region has 14 residues. The germline V gene encodes CDR1 MNHEY and CDR2 SMNVEV (reference sequence). With 2 bases removed from V and 6 bases from J, the gap between germline ends came to 13 bases. The CDR3 DNA is TGTGCCAGCAGTTTAGGGGGGCGCGGGGATGGCTACACCTTC. Translating gives CASSLGGRGDGYTF.

This clone was recorded once. This chain uses TRBV10-3 with TRBJ2-2; D remains ambiguous. V lost 4 bases and J lost 6, with 6 bases in between. The germline V gene encodes CDR1 ENHRY and CDR2 SYGVKD. The length of the CDR3 is 12 residues. CDR3 residues: CAISVNSGELFF. CDR3 coding DNA: TGTGCCATCAGTGTGAATTCCGGGGAGCTGTTTTTT.

V gene TRBV7-2 combines with J gene TRBJ2-1, with TRBD2 matching 10 bases. The CDR3 has 14 amino acids. Germline assignment: CDR1 SGHTA and CDR2 FQGNSA. Trimming took 5 bases from V and 4 from J; bases not matched to a gene: 2. In DNA, the CDR3 is TGTGCCAGCAGCCCAGCGGGGGGGTACAATGAGCAGTTCTTC. Its translation: CASSPAGGYNEQFF.

The rearrangement links TRBV2 to TRBJ1-5; D unclear. The CDR3 runs to 16 residues. Trimming cost V 2 bases and J 4 bases, with 15 bases left between them. CDR1 SNHLY and CDR2 FYNNEI come from the germline V gene. CDR3 loop: CASSEPLAPSNQPQHF. CDR3 DNA sequence: TGTGCCAGCAGTGAACCTTTAGCTCCCTCAAATCAGCCCCAGCATTTT. The entire variable domain, with the rest obtained from reference TRBV2 and TRBJ1-5, is as follows: EPEVTQTPSHQVTQMGQEVILRCVPISNHLYFYWYRQILGQKVEFLVSFYNNEISEKSEIFDDQFSVERPDGSNFTLKIRSTKLEDSAMYFCASSEPLAPSNQPQHFGDGTRLSIL.

This chain uses TRBV15 with TRBJ2-1; no clear D. CDR1 is LNHNV, CDR2 YYDKDF, per germline (reference sequence). V was clipped by 0 bases and J by 4 bases, with 1 base between them. CDR3 length equals 12 residues. The CDR3 DNA reads TGTGCCACCAGCAGAGATTACAATGAGCAGTTCTTC. The encoded protein is CATSRDYNEQFF.

The chain recombines TRBV30 with TRBJ1-1; no clear D gene. CDR1 is GTSNPN, CDR2 SVGIG, per germline (reference sequence). The CDR3 is made up of 13 amino acids. The V and J ends lost 0 bases and 5 bases respectively, with 10 bases between them. Here the CDR3 reads CAWSVLIGTEAFF. The CDR3 DNA sequence: TGTGCCTGGAGTGTATTAATCGGTACTGAAGCTTTCTTT.